One sample yielded the 10 T cell receptor beta chains listed below, sequenced in a study of tumor and adjacent non-tumor tissue in lung cancer. The template was RNA from unsorted bulk tissue. The normal lung tissue was taken more than 3 cm from the tumor edge. Three rounds of nested PCR, following a modified ARM-PCR protocol, produced the TCRbeta library. TCRdb analysed the multiplex PCR reads with MiXCR anew, one entry per CDR3 protein. The table lists approximately 82,000 distinct CDR3 sequences, 76% of them singletons. The sequenced sample consisted of distant non-tumor lung tissue. All receptors come from a man in his 70s with non-small cell lung cancer.

The V and J genes are TRBV12-3 or TRBV12-4 and TRBJ1-4; D call uncertain. Trimming shortened V by 6 bases and J by 7 bases, and 9 bases separated the two germline ends. CDR3 length: 12 amino acids. Here the CDR3 reads CASRSDGEKLFF. The CDR3 region has the DNA TGTGCCAGCAGATCGGACGGTGAAAAACTGTTTTTT.

A word on this clonotype: An end of the junction differs from the germline gene, which may be a read error. The chain couples TRBV6-2 or TRBV6-3 to TRBJ2-7, with D possibly matching TRBD1 (5 bases). CDR3 length: 19 residues. CDR1 and CDR2 from the germline V gene are MNHEY and SVGEGT. CDR3: CASSPLAIRGGPHSYEQYF. For the CDR3, the DNA is TGTGCCAGCAGCCCCCTGGCCATAAGGGGCGGTCCTCACTCCTATGAGCAGTACTTC.

With regard to this clonotype: Being one base from a much bigger clone, this may be a read error. The chain links TRBV20-1 to TRBJ2-5; D gene unclear. CDR3 length equals 11 residues. The germline CDR1 and CDR2 sequences are DFQATT and SNEGSKA (reference sequence). The chain's CDR3 is CNARVMETQYF. The CDR3 DNA reads as TGCAATGCTAGAGTTATGGAGACCCAGTACTTC.

The chain carries TRBV5-1 and TRBJ2-1; D possibly corresponds to TRBD1 (6 bases). The CDR3 is made up of 17 amino acids. V gave up 6 bases and J gave up 5 bases, with 24 bases separating them. CDR1 and CDR2 (germline): SGHRS, YFSETQ. The CDR3 loop is CASTTIYGGTNDNEQFF. CDR3 coding DNA: TGCGCCAGCACCACGATTTATGGGGGCACGAACGACAATGAGCAGTTCTTC.

This clonotype was observed a single time. One end of the junction varies from germline; a read error may be responsible. The V and J genes are TRBV6-2 or TRBV6-3 and TRBJ1-5; 7 positions match TRBD1. The CDR3 contains 15 residues. Germline loops: CDR1 MNHEY, CDR2 SVGEGT. The CDR3 nucleotides are TGTGCCAGCAGTTCCGACAGGGATCGTTTTCAGCCCCAACATTTT. It codes for CASSSDRDRFQPQHF.

This chain connects TRBV10-3 to TRBJ1-2; the D is unclear. CDR1 is ENHRY, CDR2 SYGVKD, per germline. The CDR3 length is 13 residues. V lost 11 bases, J lost 8 bases, and 21 bases lay in between. DNA for the CDR3: TGTGCCGTCAATGCTGAGCAAAGTCACGGCTACACCTTC. Encoded protein: CAVNAEQSHGYTF.

As regards this clonotype: The CDR3 does not close with the conserved phenylalanine or tryptophan, likely indicating a read error. The chain links TRBV12-3 or TRBV12-4 to TRBJ1-2; no definite D call. V was shortened by 9 bases and J by 6 bases, with 11 bases between the two germline ends. The CDR3 totals 11 residues. Here the CDR3 DNA reads TGTGCCAGTACCCTAGGAGATGGCTACACCTCC. It yields the protein CASTLGDGYTS.

The genes are TRBV6-2 or TRBV6-3 and TRBJ2-7; possible D gene TRBD2, 5 bases. The V end lost 7 bases, the J end lost 4 bases, and 14 bases lay between the germline ends. This CDR3 has 13 amino acids. Germline-derived CDR1 and CDR2 are MNHEY and SVGEGT. CDR3 loop: CASKSGFTYEQYF. The CDR3 DNA reads as TGTGCCAGCAAGAGCGGATTTACATACGAGCAGTACTTC.

A note on this clonotype: Germline is not matched at one junction end, which may reflect a read error. The chain uses TRBV11-3 and TRBJ2-3; D not resolved. The V gene's germline CDR1 is SGHNT and CDR2 YENEEA. The CDR3 loop spans 15 amino acids. CDR3 region: CASSPRHGATDTQYF. In DNA form, the CDR3 reads TGTGCCAGCAGTCCAAGACATGGAGCCACAGATACTCAGTATTTT. Variable domain in full (rest from reference TRBV11-3 and TRBJ2-3): EAGVVQSPRYKIIEKKQPVAFWCNPISGHNTLYWYLQNLGQGPELLIRYENEEAVDDSQLPKDRFSAERLKGVDSTLKIQPAELGDSAVYLCASSPRHGATDTQYFGPGTRLTVL.

V is TRBV29-1 and J is TRBJ2-1; 13 bases line up with TRBD2. Trimming removed 4 bases from V and 6 bases from J; junction bases left unmatched: 3. CDR1 and CDR2 (germline): SQVTM, ANQGSEA. The CDR3 extends over 14 amino acids. CDR3 DNA: TGCAGCGTTGCTCGGACTAGCGGGAGCAATGAGCAGTTCTTC. Encoded protein: CSVARTSGSNEQFF.